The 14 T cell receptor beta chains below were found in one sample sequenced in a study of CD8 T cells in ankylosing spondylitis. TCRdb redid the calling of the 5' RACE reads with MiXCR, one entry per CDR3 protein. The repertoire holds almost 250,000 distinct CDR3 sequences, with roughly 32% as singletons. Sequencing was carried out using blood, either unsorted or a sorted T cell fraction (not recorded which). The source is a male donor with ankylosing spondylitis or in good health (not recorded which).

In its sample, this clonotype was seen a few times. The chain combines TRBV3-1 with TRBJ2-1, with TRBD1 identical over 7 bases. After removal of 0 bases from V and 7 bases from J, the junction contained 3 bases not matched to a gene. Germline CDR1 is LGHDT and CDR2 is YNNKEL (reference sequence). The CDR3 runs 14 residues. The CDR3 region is CASSQEHRGNEQFF. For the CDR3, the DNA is TGTGCCAGCAGCCAAGAGCACAGGGGAAATGAGCAGTTCTTC.

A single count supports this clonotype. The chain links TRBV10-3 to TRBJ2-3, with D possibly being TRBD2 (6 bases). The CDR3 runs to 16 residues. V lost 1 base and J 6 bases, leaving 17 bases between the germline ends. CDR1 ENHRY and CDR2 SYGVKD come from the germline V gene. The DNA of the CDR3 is TGTGCCATCAGTGAGTTTGATAGCGGCGTCGTGGATACGCAGTATTTT. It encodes CAISEFDSGVVDTQYF.

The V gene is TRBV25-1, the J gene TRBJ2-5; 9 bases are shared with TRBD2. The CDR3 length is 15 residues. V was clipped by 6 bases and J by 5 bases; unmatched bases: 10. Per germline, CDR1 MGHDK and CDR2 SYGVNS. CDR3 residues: CASSQSGLARETQYF. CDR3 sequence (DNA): TGTGCCAGCAGCCAATCGGGACTAGCCCGGGAGACCCAGTACTTC.

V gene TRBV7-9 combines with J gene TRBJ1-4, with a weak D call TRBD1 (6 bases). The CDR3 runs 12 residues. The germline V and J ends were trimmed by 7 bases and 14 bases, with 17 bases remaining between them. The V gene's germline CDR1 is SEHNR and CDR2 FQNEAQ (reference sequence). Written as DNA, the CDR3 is TGTGCCAGCACAATCACAGGGAGTGATCTGTTTTTT. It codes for CASTITGSDLFF.

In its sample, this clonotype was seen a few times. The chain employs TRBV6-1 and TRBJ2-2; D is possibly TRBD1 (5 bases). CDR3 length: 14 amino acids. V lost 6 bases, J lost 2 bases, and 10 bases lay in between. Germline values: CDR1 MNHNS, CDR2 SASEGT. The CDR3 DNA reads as TGTGCCAGCAGCTTCCAGGGAAACACCGGGGAGCTGTTTTTT. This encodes CASSFQGNTGELFF.

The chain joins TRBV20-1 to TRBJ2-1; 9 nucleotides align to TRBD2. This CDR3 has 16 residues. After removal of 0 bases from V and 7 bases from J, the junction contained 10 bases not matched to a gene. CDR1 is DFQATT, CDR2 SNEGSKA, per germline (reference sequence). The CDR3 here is CSARDVRGGLRNEQFF. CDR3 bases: TGCAGTGCTAGAGATGTGCGGGGGGGACTCAGGAATGAGCAGTTCTTC.

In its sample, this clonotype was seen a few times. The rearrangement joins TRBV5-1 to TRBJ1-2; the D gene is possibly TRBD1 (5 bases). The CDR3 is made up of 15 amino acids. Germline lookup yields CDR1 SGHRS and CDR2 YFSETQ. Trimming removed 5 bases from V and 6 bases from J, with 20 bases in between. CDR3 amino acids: CASSNGGAESHGYTF. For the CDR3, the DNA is TGCGCCAGCAGTAATGGAGGGGCCGAAAGCCATGGCTACACCTTC.

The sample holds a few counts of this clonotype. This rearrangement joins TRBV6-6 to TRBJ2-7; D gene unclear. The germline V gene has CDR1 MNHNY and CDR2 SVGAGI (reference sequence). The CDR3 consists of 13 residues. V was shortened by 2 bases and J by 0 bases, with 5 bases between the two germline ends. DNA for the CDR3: TGTGCCAGCAGTTACGATAGCTCCTACGAGCAGTACTTC. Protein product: CASSYDSSYEQYF.

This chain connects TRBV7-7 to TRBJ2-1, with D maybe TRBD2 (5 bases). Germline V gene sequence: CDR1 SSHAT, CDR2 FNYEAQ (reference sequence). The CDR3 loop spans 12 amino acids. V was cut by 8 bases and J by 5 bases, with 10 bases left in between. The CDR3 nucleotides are TGTGCCAGCGCGGGCCCTGACAATGAGCAGTTCTTC. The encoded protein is CASAGPDNEQFF.

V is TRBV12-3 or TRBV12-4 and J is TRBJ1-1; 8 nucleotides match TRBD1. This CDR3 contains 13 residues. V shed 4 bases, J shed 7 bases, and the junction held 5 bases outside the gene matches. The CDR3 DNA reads TGTGCCAGCAGTTCTTTCGGACAGGGTGAAGCTTTCTTT. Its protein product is CASSSFGQGEAFF.

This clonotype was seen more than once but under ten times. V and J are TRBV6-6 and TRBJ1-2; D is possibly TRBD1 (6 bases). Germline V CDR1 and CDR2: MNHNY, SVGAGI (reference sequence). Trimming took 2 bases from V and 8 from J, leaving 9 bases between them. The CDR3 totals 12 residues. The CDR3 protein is CASSYPDRGYTF. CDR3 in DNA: TGTGCCAGCAGTTACCCCGACAGGGGCTACACCTTC.

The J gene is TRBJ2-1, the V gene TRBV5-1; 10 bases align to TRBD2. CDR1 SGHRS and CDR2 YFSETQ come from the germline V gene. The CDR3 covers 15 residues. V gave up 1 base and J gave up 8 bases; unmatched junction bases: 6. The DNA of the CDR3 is TGCGCCAGCAGCTTGTTGGCTAGCGGGGGAGATGAGCAGTTCTTC. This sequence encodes CASSLLASGGDEQFF.

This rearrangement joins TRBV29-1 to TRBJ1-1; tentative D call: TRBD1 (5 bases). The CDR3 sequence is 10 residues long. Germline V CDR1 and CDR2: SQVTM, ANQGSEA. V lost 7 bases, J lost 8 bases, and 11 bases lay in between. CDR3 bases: TGCAGCGCTAAGACAGAAGAAGCTTTCTTT. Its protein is CSAKTEEAFF.

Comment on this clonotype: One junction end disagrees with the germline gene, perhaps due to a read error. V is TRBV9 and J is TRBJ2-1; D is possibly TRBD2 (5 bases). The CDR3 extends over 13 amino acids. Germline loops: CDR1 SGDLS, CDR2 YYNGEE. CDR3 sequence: CASSVWASVSGSF. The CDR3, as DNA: TGTGCCAGCAGCGTATGGGCCAGCGTGTCGGGGTCCTTC.